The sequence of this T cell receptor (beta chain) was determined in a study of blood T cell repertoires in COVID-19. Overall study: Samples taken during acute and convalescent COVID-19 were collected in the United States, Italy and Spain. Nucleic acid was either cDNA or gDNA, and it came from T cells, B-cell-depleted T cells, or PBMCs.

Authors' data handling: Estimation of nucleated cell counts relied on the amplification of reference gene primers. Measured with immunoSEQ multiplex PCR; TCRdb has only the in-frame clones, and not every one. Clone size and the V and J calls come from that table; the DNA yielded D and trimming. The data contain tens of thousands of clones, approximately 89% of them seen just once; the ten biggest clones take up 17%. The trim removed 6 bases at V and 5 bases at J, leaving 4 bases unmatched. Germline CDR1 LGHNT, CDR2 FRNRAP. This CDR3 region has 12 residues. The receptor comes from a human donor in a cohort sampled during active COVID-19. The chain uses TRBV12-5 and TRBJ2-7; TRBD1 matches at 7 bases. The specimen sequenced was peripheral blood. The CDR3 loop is CASGGDRNEQYF. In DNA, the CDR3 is TGTGCTAGTGGGGGGGACAGAAACGAGCAGTACTTC.